This T cell receptor (beta chain) was captured by sequencing in a study of T cells after yellow fever vaccination. At the level of the study: Low-cell-number fractions underwent preparation using SMART-Seq v4 Ultra Low Input. The study, taken as a whole, reports: Post-booster samples contained most primary-vaccination clones (just under 98% CD4, about 90% CD8).

This clonotype was seen ten or more times. Its specificity is unknown. UMIs were added to TCR cDNA along with a universal primer site when it was made by 5'RACE template switching. TCRdb redid the calling of the 5' RACE reads with MiXCR, one entry per CDR3 protein. Altogether about 300,000 distinct CDR3 sequences are present, almost 4% being singletons, with the ten largest covering 20% to 25%. The V end was cut by 1 base, the J end by 8 bases, with 16 bases between. The length of the CDR3 is 15 residues. The V gene's germline CDR1 is SGHRS and CDR2 YFSETQ. The receptor was derived from a man between 18 and 35 years old who received the YFV17D yellow fever vaccine. The V gene is TRBV5-1, the J gene TRBJ2-4; D assignment may be TRBD1 or TRBD2 (6 bases each). Specimen: PBMCs, collected 5 days after the yellow fever booster vaccination. This chain's CDR3 is CASSLNRAEGDIQYF. For the CDR3, the DNA is TGCGCCAGCAGCTTGAACAGGGCGGAGGGGGACATTCAGTACTTC. Full variable domain (missing parts from reference TRBV5-1 and TRBJ2-4): KAGVTQTPRYLIKTRGQQVTLSCSPISGHRSVSWYQQTPGQGLQFLFEYFSETQRNKGNFPGRFSGRQFSNSRSEMNVSTLELGDSALYLCASSLNRAEGDIQYFGAGTRLSVL.